The subject of this entry is one TCR beta chain. The sample belongs to a study of CD8+ T cells in alopecia areata. Germline V gene sequence: CDR1 SQVTM, CDR2 ANQGSEA. V was shortened by 7 bases and J by 0 bases, with 18 bases between the two germline ends. This CDR3 is 16 amino acids long. RNA was extracted and reverse transcribed into cDNA as the sequencing template. The method was immunoSEQ multiplex PCR; TCRdb's version includes in-frame clones alone and lacks a portion of them. Here the sample spans about 98,000 clones, 35% to 50% being singletons. Sequencing was carried out using CD4+ T cells sorted from blood. The TCR comes from a human donor with alopecia areata. The chain joins TRBV29-1 to TRBJ2-2; D is possibly TRBD1 (6 bases). CDR3 loop: CSAAQGPGANTGELFF. The CDR3 DNA reads TGCAGCGCCGCACAGGGCCCAGGCGCGAACACCGGGGAGCTGTTTTTT.